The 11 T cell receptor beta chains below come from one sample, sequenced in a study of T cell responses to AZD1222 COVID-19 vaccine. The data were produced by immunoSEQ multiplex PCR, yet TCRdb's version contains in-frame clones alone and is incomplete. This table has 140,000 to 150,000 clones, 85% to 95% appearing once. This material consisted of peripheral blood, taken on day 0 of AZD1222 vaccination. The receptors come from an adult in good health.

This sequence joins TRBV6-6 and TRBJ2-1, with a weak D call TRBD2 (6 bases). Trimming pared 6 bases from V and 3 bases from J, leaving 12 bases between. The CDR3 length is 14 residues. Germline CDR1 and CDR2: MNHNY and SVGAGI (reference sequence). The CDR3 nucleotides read TGTGCCAGCAGGGACGGGACTCACTACAATGAGCAGTTCTTC. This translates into CASRDGTHYNEQFF.

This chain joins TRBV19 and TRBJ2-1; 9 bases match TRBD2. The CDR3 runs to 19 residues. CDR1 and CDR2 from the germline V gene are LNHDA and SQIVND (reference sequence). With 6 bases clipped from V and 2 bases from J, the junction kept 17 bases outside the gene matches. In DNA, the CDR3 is TGTGCCAGTAGGCCAAAGGAGGGATCCTGGACTAGCGCCTACAATGAGCAGTTCTTC. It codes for CASRPKEGSWTSAYNEQFF.

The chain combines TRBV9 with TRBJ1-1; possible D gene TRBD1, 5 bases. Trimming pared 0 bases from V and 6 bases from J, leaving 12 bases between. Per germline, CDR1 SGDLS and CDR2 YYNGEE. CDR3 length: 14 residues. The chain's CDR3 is CASSVGGVRAEAFF. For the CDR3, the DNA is TGTGCCAGCAGCGTAGGAGGGGTAAGGGCTGAAGCTTTCTTT. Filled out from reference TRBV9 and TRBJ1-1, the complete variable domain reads DSGVTQTPKHLITATGQRVTLRCSPRSGDLSVYWYQQSLDQGLQFLIQYYNGEERAKGNILERFSAQQFPDLHSELNLSSLELGDSALYFCASSVGGVRAEAFFGQGTRLTVV.

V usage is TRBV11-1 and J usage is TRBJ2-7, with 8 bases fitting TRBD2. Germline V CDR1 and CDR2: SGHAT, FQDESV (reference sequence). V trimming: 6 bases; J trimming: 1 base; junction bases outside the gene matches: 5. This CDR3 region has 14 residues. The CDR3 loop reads CASRKLAASYEQYF. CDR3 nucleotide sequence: TGTGCCAGCAGGAAACTAGCGGCATCCTACGAGCAGTACTTC.

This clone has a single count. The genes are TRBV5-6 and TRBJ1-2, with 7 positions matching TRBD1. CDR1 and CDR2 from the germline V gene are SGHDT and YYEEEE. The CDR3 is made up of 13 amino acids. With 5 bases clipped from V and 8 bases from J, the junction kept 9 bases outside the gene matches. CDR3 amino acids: CASSARGTRGYTF. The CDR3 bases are TGTGCCAGCAGTGCCAGGGGGACGCGGGGCTACACCTTC. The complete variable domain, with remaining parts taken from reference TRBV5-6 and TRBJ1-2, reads DAGVTQSPTHLIKTRGQQVTLRCSPKSGHDTVSWYQQALGQGPQFIFQYYEEEERQRGNFPDRFSGHQFPNYSSELNVNALLLGDSALYLCASSARGTRGYTFGSGTRLTVV.

CDR3: CASSLIPAGELFF. The CDR3 region has the DNA TGTGCCAGCAGCCTGATACCCGCCGGGGAGCTGTTTTTT. The chain combines TRBV7-2 with TRBJ2-2, with D hard to call. The CDR3 runs 13 residues. Trimming stripped 5 bases from V and 6 bases from J, with 10 bases between. Germline V lookup: CDR1 SGHTA, CDR2 FQGNSA.

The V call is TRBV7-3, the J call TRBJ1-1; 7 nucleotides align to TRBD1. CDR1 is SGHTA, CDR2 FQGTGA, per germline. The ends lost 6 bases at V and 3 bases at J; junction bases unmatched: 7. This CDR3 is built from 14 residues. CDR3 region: CASSLTGKDTEAFF. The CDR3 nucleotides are TGTGCCAGCAGTTTGACAGGGAAGGACACTGAAGCTTTCTTT.

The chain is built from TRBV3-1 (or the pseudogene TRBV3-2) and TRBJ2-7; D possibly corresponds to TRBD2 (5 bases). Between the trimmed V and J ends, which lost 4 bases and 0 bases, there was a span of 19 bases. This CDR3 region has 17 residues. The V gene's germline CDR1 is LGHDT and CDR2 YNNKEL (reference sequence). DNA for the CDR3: TGTGCCAGCAGCCCGAAAGGTGGTAGCGCAAGCTCCTACGAGCAGTACTTC. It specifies CASSPKGGSASSYEQYF.

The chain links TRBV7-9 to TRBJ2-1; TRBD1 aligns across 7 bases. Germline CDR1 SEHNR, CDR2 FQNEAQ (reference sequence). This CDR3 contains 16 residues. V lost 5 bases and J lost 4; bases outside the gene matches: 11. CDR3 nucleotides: TGTGCCAGCAGCCCCTCCGGGACAGTTTTTTACAATGAGCAGTTCTTC. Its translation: CASSPSGTVFYNEQFF.

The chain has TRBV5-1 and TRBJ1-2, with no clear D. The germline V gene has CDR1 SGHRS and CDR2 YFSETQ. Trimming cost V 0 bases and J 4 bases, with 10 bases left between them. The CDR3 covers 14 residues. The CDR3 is CASSLEVGTYGYTF. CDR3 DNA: TGCGCCAGCAGCTTGGAGGTGGGAACCTATGGCTACACCTTC. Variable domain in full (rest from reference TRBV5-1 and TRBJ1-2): KAGVTQTPRYLIKTRGQQVTLSCSPISGHRSVSWYQQTPGQGLQFLFEYFSETQRNKGNFPGRFSGRQFSNSRSEMNVSTLELGDSALYLCASSLEVGTYGYTFGSGTRLTVV.

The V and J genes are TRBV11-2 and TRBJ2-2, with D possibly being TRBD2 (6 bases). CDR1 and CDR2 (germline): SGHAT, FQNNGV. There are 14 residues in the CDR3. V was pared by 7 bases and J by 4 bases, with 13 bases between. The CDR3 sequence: CASNPQGGTGELFF. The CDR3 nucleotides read TGTGCCAGCAACCCTCAGGGAGGCACCGGGGAGCTGTTTTTT.